This T cell receptor (beta chain) was identified during a study of T cell responses to AZD1222 COVID-19 vaccine. The study's findings and limits: CD4 TCRs associated with vaccination spanned spike, dominating at 160-218 and 743-854.

Doses given second, at about 4 or about 12 weeks, were pooled. The repertoire was sequenced with immunoSEQ multiplex PCR; TCRdb's copy has only in-frame clones and lacks some. Here the sample spans 150,000 to 250,000 clones, roughly 92% being singletons. A note on this clone: Antigen specificity is unknown.

Germline V gene lookup returns CDR1 LGHDT and CDR2 YNNKEL (reference sequence). V lost 7 bases and J lost 6; bases outside the gene matches: 2. The CDR3 has 12 amino acids. The J gene is TRBJ1-2, the V gene TRBV3-1 (or the pseudogene TRBV3-2); 10 nucleotides line up with TRBD1. This receptor was obtained from an adult who received the AZD1222 COVID-19 vaccine. The material sequenced was peripheral blood, taken 28 days after the second AZD1222 dose. CDR3 sequence reads: CASKDRGHGYTF. CDR3 DNA: TGTGCCAGCAAAGACAGGGGGCATGGCTACACCTTC.